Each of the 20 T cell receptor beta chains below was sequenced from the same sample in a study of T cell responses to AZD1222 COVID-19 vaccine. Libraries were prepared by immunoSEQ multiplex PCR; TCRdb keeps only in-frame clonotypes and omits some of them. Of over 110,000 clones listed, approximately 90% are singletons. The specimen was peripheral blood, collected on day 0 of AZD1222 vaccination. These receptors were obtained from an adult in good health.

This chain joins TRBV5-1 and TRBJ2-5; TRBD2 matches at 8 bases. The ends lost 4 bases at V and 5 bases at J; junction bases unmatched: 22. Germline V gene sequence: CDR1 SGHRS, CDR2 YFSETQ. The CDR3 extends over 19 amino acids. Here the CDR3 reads CASSLDSRKGPPGGETQYF. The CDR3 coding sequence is TGCGCCAGCAGCCTAGACTCTCGGAAAGGGCCCCCGGGGGGGGAGACCCAGTACTTC.

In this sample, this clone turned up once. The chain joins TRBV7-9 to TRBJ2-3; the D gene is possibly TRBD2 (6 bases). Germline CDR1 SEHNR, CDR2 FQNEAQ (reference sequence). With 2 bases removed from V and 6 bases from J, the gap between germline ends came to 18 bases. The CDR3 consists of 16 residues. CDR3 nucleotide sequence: TGTGCCAGCAGCTTAAGCGGGTCGGGAGTTATGGATACGCAGTATTTT. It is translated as CASSLSGSGVMDTQYF.

Here the CDR3 reads CASSWGQEQYF. CDR3 bases: TGCGCCAGCAGCTGGGGACAGGAGCAGTACTTC. The V and J genes are TRBV5-1 and TRBJ2-7, with TRBD1 matching 7 bases. In germline, CDR1 is SGHRS, CDR2 YFSETQ. The CDR3 sequence is 11 residues long. V trimming: 3 bases; J trimming: 7 bases; junction bases outside the gene matches: 1.

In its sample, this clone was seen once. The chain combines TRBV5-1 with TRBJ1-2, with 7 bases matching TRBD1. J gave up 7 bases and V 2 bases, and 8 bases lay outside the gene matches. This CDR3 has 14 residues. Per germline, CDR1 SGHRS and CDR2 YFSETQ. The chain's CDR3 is CASSLAGQSGGYTF. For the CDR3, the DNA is TGCGCCAGCAGCTTAGCGGGACAGAGCGGTGGCTACACCTTC.

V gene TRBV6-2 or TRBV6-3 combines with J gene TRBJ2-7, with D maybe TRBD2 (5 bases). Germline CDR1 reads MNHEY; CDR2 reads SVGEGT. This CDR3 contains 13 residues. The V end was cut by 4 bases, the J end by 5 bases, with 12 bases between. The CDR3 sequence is CASSSLPGNEQYF. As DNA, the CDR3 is TGTGCCAGCAGTTCCCTCCCCGGGAACGAGCAGTACTTC.

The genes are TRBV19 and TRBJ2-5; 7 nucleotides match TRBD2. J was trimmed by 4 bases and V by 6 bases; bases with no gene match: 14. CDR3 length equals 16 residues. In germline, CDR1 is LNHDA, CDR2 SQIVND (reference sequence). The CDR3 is CASSLSLPSGGETQYF. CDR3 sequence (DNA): TGTGCCAGTAGCCTCTCCCTCCCCTCGGGAGGAGAGACCCAGTACTTC.

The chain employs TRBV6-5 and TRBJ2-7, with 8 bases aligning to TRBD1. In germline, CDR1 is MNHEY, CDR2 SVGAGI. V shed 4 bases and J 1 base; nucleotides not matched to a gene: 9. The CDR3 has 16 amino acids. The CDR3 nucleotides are TGTGCCAGCAGTTCCGCCCGGTGGACAGGGTCCTACGAGCAGTACTTC. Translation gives CASSSARWTGSYEQYF.

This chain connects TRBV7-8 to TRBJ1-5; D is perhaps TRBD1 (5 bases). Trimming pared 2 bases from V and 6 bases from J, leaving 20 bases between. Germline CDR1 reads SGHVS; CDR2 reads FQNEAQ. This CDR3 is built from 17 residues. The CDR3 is CASSLHMVDERGQPQHF. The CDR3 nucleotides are TGTGCCAGCAGCTTACATATGGTCGACGAAAGGGGTCAGCCCCAGCATTTT.

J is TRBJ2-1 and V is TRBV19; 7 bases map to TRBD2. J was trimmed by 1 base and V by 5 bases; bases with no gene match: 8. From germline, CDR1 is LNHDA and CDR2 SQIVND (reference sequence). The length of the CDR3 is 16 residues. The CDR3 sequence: CASSAGTMISYNEQFF. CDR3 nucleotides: TGTGCCAGTAGTGCGGGGACTATGATTTCCTACAATGAGCAGTTCTTC.

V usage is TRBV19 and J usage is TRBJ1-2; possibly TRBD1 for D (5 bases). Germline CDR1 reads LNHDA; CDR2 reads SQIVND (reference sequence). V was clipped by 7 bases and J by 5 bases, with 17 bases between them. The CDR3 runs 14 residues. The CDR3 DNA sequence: TGTGCCAGTAACTCGGGGCGAAGCAGGTATGGCTACACCTTC. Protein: CASNSGRSRYGYTF.

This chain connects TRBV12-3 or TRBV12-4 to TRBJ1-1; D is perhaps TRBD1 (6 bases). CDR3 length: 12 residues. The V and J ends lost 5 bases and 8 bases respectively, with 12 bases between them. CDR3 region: CASSHLGGEAFF. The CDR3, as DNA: TGTGCCAGCAGTCACCTAGGGGGGGAAGCTTTCTTT.

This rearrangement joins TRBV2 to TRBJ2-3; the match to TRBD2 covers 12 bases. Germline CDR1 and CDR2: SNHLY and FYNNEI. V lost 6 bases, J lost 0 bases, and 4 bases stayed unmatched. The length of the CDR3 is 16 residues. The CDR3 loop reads CASRLLAGGSTDTQYF. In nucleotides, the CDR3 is TGTGCCAGCAGGCTACTAGCGGGAGGCAGCACAGATACGCAGTATTTT.

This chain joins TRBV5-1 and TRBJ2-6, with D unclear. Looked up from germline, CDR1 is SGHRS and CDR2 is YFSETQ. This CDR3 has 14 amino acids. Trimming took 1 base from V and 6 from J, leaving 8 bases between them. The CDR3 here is CASSLNSMANVLTF. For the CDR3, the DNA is TGCGCCAGCAGCTTGAACTCCATGGCCAACGTCCTGACTTTC.

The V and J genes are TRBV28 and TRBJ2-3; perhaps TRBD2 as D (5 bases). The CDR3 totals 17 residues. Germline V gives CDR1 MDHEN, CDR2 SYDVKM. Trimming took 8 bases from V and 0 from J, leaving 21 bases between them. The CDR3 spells CASPPRGPTHSTDTQYF. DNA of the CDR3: TGTGCCAGCCCGCCTCGCGGGCCCACCCATAGCACAGATACGCAGTATTTT.

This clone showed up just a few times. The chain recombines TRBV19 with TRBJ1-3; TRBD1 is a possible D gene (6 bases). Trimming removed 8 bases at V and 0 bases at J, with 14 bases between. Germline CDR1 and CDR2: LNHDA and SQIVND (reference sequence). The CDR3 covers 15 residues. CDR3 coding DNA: TGTGCCAGTGGACTTCAGGGGCCCTCTGGAAACACCATATATTTT. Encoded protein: CASGLQGPSGNTIYF.

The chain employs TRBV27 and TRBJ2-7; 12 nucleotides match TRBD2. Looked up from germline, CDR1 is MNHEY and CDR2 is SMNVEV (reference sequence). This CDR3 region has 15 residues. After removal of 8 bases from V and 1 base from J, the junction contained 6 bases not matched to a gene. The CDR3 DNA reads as TGTGCCAGCGCTGAACTAGCGGGAGGTTCCTACGAGCAGTACTTC. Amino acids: CASAELAGGSYEQYF.

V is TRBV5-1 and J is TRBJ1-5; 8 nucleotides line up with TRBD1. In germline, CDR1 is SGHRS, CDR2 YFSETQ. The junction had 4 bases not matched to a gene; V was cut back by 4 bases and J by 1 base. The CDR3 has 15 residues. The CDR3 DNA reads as TGCGCCAGCAGCCAGGGGACAGGAAGCAATCAGCCCCAGCATTTT. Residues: CASSQGTGSNQPQHF.

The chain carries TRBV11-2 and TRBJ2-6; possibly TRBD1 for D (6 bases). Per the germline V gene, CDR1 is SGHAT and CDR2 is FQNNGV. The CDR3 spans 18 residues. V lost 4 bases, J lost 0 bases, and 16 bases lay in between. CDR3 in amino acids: CASSYVGQRASGANVLTF. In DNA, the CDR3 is TGTGCCAGCAGCTACGTAGGACAGAGAGCCTCTGGGGCCAACGTCCTGACTTTC.

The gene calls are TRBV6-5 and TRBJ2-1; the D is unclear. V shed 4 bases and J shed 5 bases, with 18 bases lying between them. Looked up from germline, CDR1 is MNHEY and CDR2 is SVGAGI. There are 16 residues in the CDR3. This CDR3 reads CASSFSAMAMNNEQFF. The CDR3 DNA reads TGTGCCAGCAGTTTTTCCGCGATGGCAATGAACAATGAGCAGTTCTTC.

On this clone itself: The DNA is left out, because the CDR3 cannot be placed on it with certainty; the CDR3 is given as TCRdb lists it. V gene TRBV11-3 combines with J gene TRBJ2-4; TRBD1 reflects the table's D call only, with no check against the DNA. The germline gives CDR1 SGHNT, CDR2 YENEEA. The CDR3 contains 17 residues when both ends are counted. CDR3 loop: CASSSTSQGIAKNIQYF.